This T cell receptor (beta chain) was identified during a study of PD-L1 blockade in urothelial cancer. Germline CDR1 MGHRA, CDR2 YSYEKL. The ends were cut back, 2 bases at V and 9 bases at J, with 14 bases in the middle. CDR3 length equals 14 residues. Time point meaning: peripheral blood 6 weeks after treatment start. This clone showed up just once. The repertoire was sequenced with immunoSEQ multiplex PCR; TCRdb's copy has only in-frame clones and lacks some. The data contain some 120,000 clones, roughly 90% of them singletons. This rearrangement joins TRBV4-1 to TRBJ1-5; a weak D match, TRBD1 (6 bases). The source of this sequence is a man between 60 and 75 years old with urothelial cancer. Specimen: PBMCs, collected around atezolizumab (anti-PD-L1) treatment. Written as DNA, the CDR3 is TGCGCCAGCAGCCAAACTACAGGGCCAAGGCCCCAGCATTTT. It specifies CASSQTTGPRPQHF.